Listed below are T cell receptor beta chains from one sample, sequenced in a study of T cell responses to AZD1222 COVID-19 vaccine. Using immunoSEQ multiplex PCR, the repertoire was profiled, and TCRdb retains in-frame clones only, with some absent. The sample contains over 95,000 clones, approximately 90% of which appear only once. The sample consisted of peripheral blood, taken on day 0 of AZD1222 vaccination. These receptors were taken from an adult in good health. CDR3s include the opening cysteine and the closing phenylalanine or tryptophan.

v_call cdr3_aa
TRBV5-6 CASSLEGSGFYNEQFF
TRBV3-1/TRBV3-2 CASSSGIGNQPQHF
TRBV18 CASSPDSGNQPQHF
TRBV4-1 CASSGTGGSGNTIYF
TRBV7-2 CASSLGDPQYF
TRBV4-2 CASSQGRGYNEQFF
TRBV6-5 CASRDIPSTDTQYF
TRBV18 CASSPDTSGNTIYF
TRBV12-3/TRBV12-4 CASSRGLYYEQYF
TRBV7-6 CASSLVGLAVPEQFF
TRBV15 CATSSLPRVGVTDTQYF
TRBV7-2 CASSFRGASGSSYNEQFF
TRBV7-9 CASSLRTSDTDTQYF
TRBV6-2/TRBV6-3 CASSYRGGTEAFF
TRBV5-1 CASTSGGANEKLFF
TRBV6-2/TRBV6-3 CASTPTGNQPQHF
TRBV7-2 CASIRGPLTEAFF
TRBV7-3 CASTPSDGASAIYEQYF
TRBV6-2/TRBV6-3 CASSRDSGNSPLHF
TRBV3-1/TRBV3-2 CASRPTSGRDLITDTQYF
TRBV18 CASSPLSNSPLHF
TRBV6-2/TRBV6-3 CASSYGTPAYEQYF
TRBV5-8 CASSPGTGGSQPQHF
TRBV6-2/TRBV6-3 CASSYPRGGYNEQFF
TRBV20-1 CSASLGLAGYNEQFF
TRBV18 CATAQLPGPSEQYF
TRBV5-4 CASRGFGDYGYTF
TRBV5-1 CASTESTSGSETQYF
TRBV30 CAWRLTGQLNTEAFF
TRBV9 CASSAQSGANVLTF
TRBV19 CASSTQGPGKETQYF
TRBV6-6 CASRRDPLAPSSYNEQFF
TRBV15 CATSMDRGDNYGYTF
TRBV2 CASSEGTTPGNTIYF
TRBV19 CASSTQAGPFSYEQYF
TRBV30 CAWGTGRSYEQYF
TRBV6-6 CASSLGVLAGGDTQYF
TRBV6-7 CASSHGVSGASEQYF
TRBV19 CASTLSGGRSTQYF
TRBV2 CASRTSGGPYEQYF
TRBV19 CASSIPGPEVWSNQPQHF
TRBV19 CASSRTSGSISYNEQFF
TRBV7-8 CASSSYRPAGVQRPYEQYF
TRBV6-5 CASRDGPATNEKLFF
TRBV4-3 CASSQDHGRSSHQPQHF
TRBV4-3 CASSQDSTGRNSPLHF
TRBV18 CASSSGETQYF
TRBV7-3 CASSLYVQETQYF
TRBV3-1/TRBV3-2 CASSQVDSVASLVFF
TRBV12-3/TRBV12-4 CASSRPGGRQYF
TRBV9 CASSAGTSGRDEQFF
TRBV18 CASSPPNRVGEKLFF
TRBV5-1 CASSETGGSGANVLTF
TRBV30 CAWEGKGQETQYF
TRBV28 CASSSETYEQYF
TRBV6-5 CASSYGAGVYGYTF
TRBV11-2 CASSLLIGGQSYEQYF
TRBV25-1 CASSVGLAGGPIYEQYF
TRBV19 CASSTQGGNQPQHF
TRBV5-4 CASSPYRGRVNYGYTF